Listed below are T cell receptor beta chains from one sample, sequenced in a study of blood T cell repertoires in COVID-19. TCRdb keeps only in-frame clones here, not all; method: immunoSEQ multiplex PCR. The table lists approximately 330,000 clones, over 75% of them singletons. Sequenced: peripheral blood. The source is a woman in her forties or fifties with active or convalescent COVID-19. CDR3s leave out the opening cysteine and the closing phenylalanine or tryptophan.

v_gene	CDR3aa
TRBV7-3	ASSLSGKNYEQY
TRBV5-5	ASSLARITSGTISYEQY
TRBV19	ASRGGPNQPQH
TRBV3-1/TRBV3-2	ASSTGTGGQETQY
TRBV30	AWTPTGGSTEAF
TRBV6-2/TRBV6-3	ASSLLAQEQY
TRBV5-5	ASSLVPDRPVGAQY
TRBV24-1	ATSVSGSSYNEQF
TRBV7-6	ASSFLRETQY
TRBV18	ASSPTLGQDHNEQF
TRBV29-1	SVHVGAYEQY
TRBV30	AWSEGAEQY
TRBV29-1	SVFGQGDDEQF
TRBV19	ASSIRPGGTDTQY
TRBV3-1/TRBV3-2	ASSQEQLLNTEAF
TRBV7-2	ASSLAVTSESYEQY
TRBV5-4	ASSFSSQVYEQY
TRBV7-6	ASSLALTGQTRRRNTIY
TRBV18	ASSPGQGFEQF
TRBV7-2	ASSLDRQQPQH
TRBV5-1	ASSLSPSGRGNEQF
TRBV6-5	ASSPSKNIQY
TRBV6-1	ASSEVSGWSSYEQY